These 21 T cell receptor beta chains were all obtained from the same sample, sequenced in a study of blood T cells in healthy people across ages. Sample-barcoded 5' priming and a J-beta primer mix drove a second PCR of roughly 6 to 12 cycles. TCRdb passed the 5' RACE reads through MiXCR, listing each CDR3 protein once. Of 1.5 million to 2 million distinct CDR3 sequences in the sample, just under 50% were seen once. The sequencing sample was made of blood. Receptors were obtained from a woman aged 40 to 49 in good health.

This chain joins TRBV5-5 and TRBJ2-1; the match to TRBD2 covers 9 bases. With 4 bases clipped from V and 9 bases from J, the junction kept 14 bases outside the gene matches. The germline V gene encodes CDR1 SGHKS and CDR2 YYEKEE (reference sequence). This CDR3 spans 16 amino acids. CDR3 region: CASSPIGGGAVGEQFF. In nucleotides, the CDR3 is TGTGCCAGCAGCCCCATAGGCGGGGGGGCCGTGGGTGAGCAGTTCTTC.

V is TRBV29-1 and J is TRBJ2-1; the D call may be TRBD1 or TRBD2 (5 bases each). Per the germline V gene, CDR1 is SQVTM and CDR2 is ANQGSEA. The CDR3 length is 14 residues. V dropped 7 bases and J dropped 3 bases, with 16 bases sitting between them. CDR3 in DNA: TGCAGCGCCCCCGGGCAGGGAGTCTACAATGAGCAGTTCTTC. Translation: CSAPGQGVYNEQFF.

This clonotype was counted a few times. The V and J genes are TRBV5-1 and TRBJ2-4; D not certain. The CDR3 runs to 19 residues. The ends were cut back, 2 bases at V and 2 bases at J, with 23 bases in the middle. CDR1 SGHRS and CDR2 YFSETQ come from the germline V gene. CDR3 DNA: TGCGCCAGCAGCTTCGGACCTCACAGCGAACGACTTACCAAAAACATTCAGTACTTC. Protein: CASSFGPHSERLTKNIQYF.

V is TRBV4-1 and J is TRBJ2-5; TRBD2 might be the D (5 bases). In germline, CDR1 is MGHRA, CDR2 YSYEKL. The CDR3 spans 15 residues. Trimming shortened V by 2 bases and J by 11 bases, and 21 bases separated the two germline ends. In DNA form, the CDR3 reads TGCGCCAGCAGCCAATACCTAGCAGCAGGCAATGAGCAGTACTTC. Amino acid sequence: CASSQYLAAGNEQYF.

This clonotype has just a few counts. The V and J genes are TRBV7-2 and TRBJ2-5; 8 bases agree with TRBD1. V dropped 5 bases and J dropped 1; count of bases not matched to a gene: 15. The germline V gene encodes CDR1 SGHTA and CDR2 FQGNSA. CDR3 length equals 18 residues. The CDR3 DNA sequence: TGTGCCAGCAGCCCCCCCCCTTGGGTCGACAGGGGCCAAGAGACCCAGTACTTC. It encodes CASSPPPWVDRGQETQYF.

The chain joins TRBV18 to TRBJ2-1; 14 bases line up with TRBD2. The CDR3 loop spans 17 amino acids. Germline CDR1 is KGHSH and CDR2 is LQKENI. V lost 6 bases, J lost 2 bases, and 6 bases stayed unmatched. CDR3: CASSGTSGGVTYNEQFF. CDR3 sequence (DNA): TGTGCCAGCTCGGGGACTAGCGGGGGCGTAACCTACAATGAGCAGTTCTTC.

V and J are TRBV7-2 and TRBJ2-7, with D perhaps given as TRBD1 or TRBD2 (6 bases each). CDR3 length: 15 residues. V was pared by 6 bases and J by 7 bases, with 22 bases between. The germline V gene encodes CDR1 SGHTA and CDR2 FQGNSA. This chain's CDR3 is CASRSQGLRDNEQYF. For the CDR3, the DNA is TGTGCCAGCAGGTCGCAGGGACTGAGGGACAATGAGCAGTACTTC.

The CDR3 sequence: CASSVATNRFF. CDR3 sequence (DNA): TGTGCCAGCAGCGTAGCGACTAACCGGTTCTTC. The chain carries TRBV9 and TRBJ2-1; D might be TRBD2 (5 bases). Germline V gene lookup returns CDR1 SGDLS and CDR2 YYNGEE. The CDR3 has 11 amino acids. Trimming took 0 bases from V and 15 from J, leaving 10 bases between them.

For this clonotype: At one of its ends the junction is not consistent with the germline gene, which may arise from a read error. The gene calls are TRBV4-2 and TRBJ1-2; perhaps TRBD1 as D (5 bases). This CDR3 contains 15 residues. From germline, CDR1 is LGHNA and CDR2 YNFKEQ. This CDR3 reads CASSQEGGASYGYIF. The DNA of the CDR3 is TGTGCCAGCAGCCAAGAAGGAGGGGCTAGCTATGGCTACATCTTC.

V usage is TRBV5-1 and J usage is TRBJ2-1; D tentatively fits TRBD1 or TRBD2 (5 bases each). This CDR3 is 12 amino acids long. CDR1 SGHRS and CDR2 YFSETQ come from the germline V gene. V dropped 3 bases and J dropped 11 bases, with 12 bases sitting between them. In DNA form, the CDR3 reads TGCGCCAGCAGCTATCACCCGGGACAGCAGTTCTTC. It yields the protein CASSYHPGQQFF. Together with reference TRBV5-1 and TRBJ2-1, the CDR3 gives the full variable domain: KAGVTQTPRYLIKTRGQQVTLSCSPISGHRSVSWYQQTPGQGLQFLFEYFSETQRNKGNFPGRFSGRQFSNSRSEMNVSTLELGDSALYLCASSYHPGQQFFGPGTRLTVL.

V gene TRBV27 combines with J gene TRBJ2-5, with 8 positions matching TRBD2. CDR1 and CDR2 from the germline V gene are MNHEY and SMNVEV (reference sequence). The CDR3 consists of 16 residues. The ends lost 5 bases at V and 2 bases at J; junction bases unmatched: 10. CDR3 amino acids: CASSTFGLAGQETQYF. The CDR3 DNA is TGTGCCAGCAGTACTTTCGGACTAGCCGGACAAGAGACCCAGTACTTC.

The rearrangement links TRBV20-1 to TRBJ2-3; 12 nucleotides line up with TRBD2. CDR1 is DFQATT and CDR2 is SNEGSKA in the germline V gene (reference sequence). The CDR3 loop spans 17 amino acids. Trimming at V came to 3 bases and at J to 1 base, leaving 8 bases not matched to a gene. The CDR3 spells CSARRLAGVIRTDTQYF. Here the CDR3 DNA reads TGCAGTGCTAGGCGACTAGCGGGGGTGATCCGCACAGATACGCAGTATTTT.

This clonotype was counted only a few times. This chain links TRBV11-2 with TRBJ2-1, with D tentatively TRBD1 or TRBD2 (5 bases each). From germline, CDR1 is SGHAT and CDR2 FQNNGV. This CDR3 has 16 amino acids. V lost 7 bases, J lost 0 bases, and 16 bases lay in between. The DNA of the CDR3 is TGTGCCAGCACCCCAAATGGGGGTAGCTCCTACAATGAGCAGTTCTTC. This codes for CASTPNGGSSYNEQFF.

The gene calls are TRBV28 and TRBJ2-5, with 11 bases fitting TRBD1. The CDR3 runs 18 residues. Germline trimming cut 5 bases from V and 2 bases from J; bases unmatched to any gene: 13. Germline V gene lookup returns CDR1 MDHEN and CDR2 SYDVKM. The CDR3 DNA is TGTGCCAGCAGTCCACCCCTTCGGGACAGGGGGAGGCAAGAGACCCAGTACTTC. Translating it yields CASSPPLRDRGRQETQYF.

The chain links TRBV27 to TRBJ2-1, with D unclear. Trimming removed 7 bases from V and 5 bases from J, with 9 bases in between. Germline CDR1 reads MNHEY; CDR2 reads SMNVEV (reference sequence). This CDR3 is built from 12 residues. CDR3 in DNA: TGTGCCAGCATGAAGGAGCACAATGAGCAGTTCTTC. This translates into CASMKEHNEQFF.

This clonotype was observed a handful of times. This rearrangement joins TRBV14 to TRBJ2-3; 8 bases line up with TRBD1. The germline CDR1 and CDR2 sequences are SGHDN and FVKESK. The CDR3 has 15 residues. J gave up 2 bases and V 1 base, and 2 bases lay outside the gene matches. The CDR3 is CASSQGDRPTDTQYF. CDR3 nucleotides: TGTGCCAGCAGCCAAGGGGACAGGCCCACAGATACGCAGTATTTT.

The chain joins TRBV4-2 to TRBJ2-1; tentative D call: TRBD2 (5 bases). Germline lookup yields CDR1 LGHNA and CDR2 YNFKEQ. V lost 4 bases and J 10 bases, leaving 17 bases between the germline ends. CDR3 length: 14 amino acids. CDR3 sequence reads: CASSPQEVSGEQFF. The DNA for the CDR3 is TGTGCCAGCAGCCCCCAGGAGGTGAGTGGGGAGCAGTTCTTC.

The rearrangement links TRBV12-3 or TRBV12-4 to TRBJ2-2; maybe TRBD2 (5 bases). The CDR3 is made up of 14 amino acids. Trimming cost V 6 bases and J 4 bases, with 12 bases left between them. The CDR3 sequence is CASSQRLSTGELFF. The CDR3 bases are TGTGCCAGCAGCCAGCGGTTGTCCACCGGGGAGCTGTTTTTT.

This chain uses TRBV7-9 with TRBJ2-7, with no clear D. CDR3 size: 14 residues. V was trimmed by 6 bases and J by 0 bases, leaving 12 bases between them. Germline-derived CDR1 and CDR2 are SEHNR and FQNEAQ (reference sequence). In DNA, the CDR3 is TGTGCCAGCAGTCACGACGTAGGCTCCTACGAGCAGTACTTC. As protein: CASSHDVGSYEQYF.

This chain joins TRBV28 and TRBJ2-7; 12 positions agree with TRBD2. Germline CDR1 and CDR2: MDHEN and SYDVKM. The CDR3 contains 16 residues. V dropped 6 bases and J dropped 1; count of bases not matched to a gene: 7. CDR3: CASSPLAGGTSYEQYF. The DNA of the CDR3 is TGTGCCAGCAGCCCACTAGCGGGGGGTACTTCCTACGAGCAGTACTTC.

This clonotype appeared once. This chain connects TRBV7-9 to TRBJ1-1, with D uncertain. CDR3 length: 15 residues. Germline V gene lookup returns CDR1 SEHNR and CDR2 FQNEAQ (reference sequence). Trimming pared 6 bases from V and 4 bases from J, leaving 18 bases between. This CDR3 reads CASRPPGGVGTEAFF. The CDR3 bases are TGTGCCAGCAGGCCCCCCGGCGGCGTTGGCACTGAAGCTTTCTTT.